These T cell receptor beta chains were read from a single sample in a study of blood T cell repertoires in COVID-19. Libraries were prepared by immunoSEQ multiplex PCR; TCRdb keeps only in-frame clonotypes and omits some of them. This repertoire shows about 140,000 clones, approximately 82% found once; its top ten account for 1.6%. The sample comprised peripheral blood. The receptors originated from a human donor in a cohort sampled during active COVID-19. Each CDR3 is given with its conserved first and last residue. The D gene is left open where the match is weak. Size is omitted from some rows. Given values are once, few, many or a class for expanded clones.

J gene | D gene | clone size | V gene | CDR3 protein | CDR3 DNA
TRBJ2-2 | - | - | TRBV5-1 | CASSLDRASGELFF | TGCGCCAGCAGCTTGGACAGGGCTTCCGGGGAGCTGTTTTTT
TRBJ2-5 | TRBD1 | - | TRBV7-8 | CASSWGQSQETQYF | TGTGCCAGCAGCTGGGGACAGTCCCAAGAGACCCAGTACTTC
TRBJ1-6 | - | - | TRBV19 | CASSLSRTPNSPLHF | TGTGCCAGTAGCCTCTCCCGGACTCCTAATTCACCCCTCCACTTT
TRBJ1-1 | - | - | TRBV7-2 | CASSRSFSGVDSEAFF | TGTGCCAGCAGCCGTTCATTTTCCGGAGTAGACTCTGAAGCTTTCTTT
TRBJ2-5 | TRBD2 | - | TRBV28 | CATTPGLAGETQYF | TGTGCCACCACACCGGGACTAGCGGGAGAGACCCAGTACTTC
TRBJ1-5 | TRBD1 | - | TRBV7-3 | CASSPRDRRSNQPQHF | TGTGCCAGCAGCCCGCGGGACAGACGTAGCAATCAGCCCCAGCATTTT
TRBJ1-4 | - | - | TRBV15 | CATSRVGGVREKLFF | TGTGCCACCAGCAGAGTGGGGGGGGTCAGGGAAAAACTGTTTTTT
TRBJ2-2 | TRBD2 | - | TRBV7-2 | CASRVGLANTGELFF | TGTGCCAGCAGAGTGGGACTAGCGAACACCGGGGAGCTGTTTTTT
TRBJ2-6 | - | - | TRBV7-9 | CASSLGGSGANVLTF | TGTGCCAGCAGCTTAGGCGGCTCTGGGGCCAACGTCCTGACTTTC
TRBJ2-1 | TRBD2 | - | TRBV27 | CASTYGTSGKNEQFF | TGTGCCAGCACCTACGGAACTAGCGGGAAGAATGAGCAGTTCTTC
TRBJ1-6 | - | - | TRBV2 | CASTLGHRNNSPLHF | TGTGCCAGCACCCTGGGACACAGAAATAATTCACCCCTCCACTTT
TRBJ2-1 | - | few | TRBV12-1 | CASSLSSGSTYNEQFF | TGTGCCAGCAGCTTATCTAGCGGGAGTACCTACAATGAGCAGTTCTTC
TRBJ1-5 | - | - | TRBV10-3 | CAISGGNQPQHF | TGTGCCATTTCTGGGGGGAATCAGCCCCAGCATTTT
TRBJ1-5 | - | - | TRBV7-2 | CASSFRQGGNQPQHF | TGTGCCAGCAGCTTCCGGCAGGGCGGAAATCAGCCCCAGCATTTT
TRBJ1-1 | - | - | TRBV30 | CAWSVRQGFNTEAFF | TGTGCCTGGAGTGTACGGCAGGGATTCAACACTGAAGCTTTCTTT
TRBJ2-7 | - | - | TRBV11-2 | CASSDGSGAPYEQYF | TGTGCCAGCAGCGACGGCTCGGGAGCTCCCTACGAGCAGTACTTC
TRBJ2-5 | TRBD2 | - | TRBV5-1 | CASSLELRASGREETQYF | TGCGCCAGCAGCTTGGAGTTAAGGGCTAGCGGGAGAGAAGAGACCCAGTACTTC
TRBJ2-7 | TRBD2 | - | TRBV11-2 | CASSLDASGPYEQYF | TGTGCCAGCAGCTTAGATGCTAGCGGGCCCTACGAGCAGTACTTC
TRBJ1-1 | TRBD1 | - | TRBV30 | CAWQGAATEAFF | TGTGCCTGGCAGGGGGCTGCCACTGAAGCTTTCTTT
TRBJ2-7 | TRBD1 | - | TRBV5-1 | CASSIGQGLWAYEQYF | TGCGCCAGCAGCATCGGACAGGGACTTTGGGCCTACGAGCAGTACTTC
TRBJ2-1 | TRBD2 | - | TRBV19 | CASSRLAGGGDNEQFF | TGTGCCAGTAGTAGATTAGCGGGAGGCGGGGACAATGAGCAGTTCTTC
TRBJ1-2 | - | - | TRBV3-1/TRBV3-2 | CASSQDWGVGGYTF | TGTGCCAGCAGCCAAGATTGGGGGGTCGGGGGCTACACCTTC
TRBJ2-6 | - | once | TRBV7-9 | CASGQTHISGANVLTF | TGTGCCAGCGGACAGACCCACATCTCTGGGGCCAACGTCCTGACTTTC
TRBJ1-1 | TRBD1 | - | TRBV3-1/TRBV3-2 | CASSQDWTGATEAFF | TGTGCCAGCAGCCAAGATTGGACAGGGGCTACTGAAGCTTTCTTT
TRBJ2-7 | - | once | TRBV5-8 | CASSSSYEQYF | TGTGCCAGCAGTAGTTCCTACGAGCAGTACTTC
TRBJ2-3 | TRBD1 | - | TRBV7-8 | CASSYDRGPQYF | TGTGCCAGCAGCTACGACAGGGGGCCGCAGTATTTT
TRBJ2-7 | TRBD1 | - | TRBV18 | CASSPPPLPTGYEQYF | TGTGCCAGCTCACCGCCCCCCCTTCCGACAGGGTACGAGCAGTACTTC
TRBJ1-6 | - | - | TRBV18 | CASSPAMNNSPLHF | TGTGCCAGCTCACCAGCGATGAATAATTCACCCCTCCACTTT
TRBJ1-1 | - | - | TRBV28 | CASSLTVPEAFF | TGTGCCAGCAGTTTAACAGTGCCCGAAGCTTTCTTT
TRBJ2-7 | - | - | TRBV6-5 | CASCNGYSYEQYF | TGTGCCAGCTGCAACGGGTACTCCTACGAGCAGTACTTC
TRBJ2-7 | TRBD2 | - | TRBV12-3/TRBV12-4 | CASSFSGNYEQYF | TGTGCCAGCAGTTTTAGCGGGAACTACGAGCAGTACTTC
TRBJ2-6 | - | few | TRBV7-2 | CASRSLARGGANVLTF | TGTGCCAGCAGGTCACTAGCCCGCGGCGGGGCCAACGTCCTGACTTTC
TRBJ2-1 | TRBD2 | - | TRBV7-9 | CASSLLREKGNEQFF | TGTGCCAGCAGCTTATTGCGGGAGAAAGGAAATGAGCAGTTCTTC
TRBJ2-5 | TRBD2 | - | TRBV7-9 | CASNAGLAGGGETQYF | TGTGCCAGCAACGCCGGACTAGCGGGAGGCGGGGAGACCCAGTACTTC
TRBJ2-7 | - | - | TRBV3-1/TRBV3-2 | CASSQDLEGLYEQYF | TGTGCCAGCAGCCAAGATCTGGAGGGCCTCTACGAGCAGTACTTC
TRBJ2-5 | TRBD2 | - | TRBV3-1/TRBV3-2 | CASSYGLAGAQETQYF | TGTGCCAGCAGCTACGGACTAGCGGGGGCCCAAGAGACCCAGTACTTC
TRBJ2-7 | TRBD1 | - | TRBV24-1 | CATSDSRTGGYEQYF | TGTGCCACCAGTGATTCTCGGACAGGGGGCTACGAGCAGTACTTC
TRBJ1-2 | TRBD1 | - | TRBV7-3 | CASSPGGTGSIYTF | TGTGCCAGCAGCCCTGGGGGGACAGGATCCATCTACACCTTC
TRBJ2-1 | TRBD2 | few | TRBV9 | CASSVGTSGNRDEQFF | TGTGCCAGCAGCGTAGGAACTAGCGGCAATCGGGATGAGCAGTTCTTC
TRBJ1-3 | - | - | TRBV19 | CASSINSLSGNTIYF | TGTGCCAGTAGTATAAACAGCCTATCTGGAAACACCATATATTTT
TRBJ2-7 | TRBD2 | - | TRBV6-5 | CASRAGTSGSYEQYF | TGTGCCAGCCGCGCTGGGACTAGCGGGAGCTACGAGCAGTACTTC
TRBJ1-1 | - | - | TRBV5-1 | CASSREGGTEAFF | TGCGCCAGCAGCCGCGAAGGGGGCACTGAAGCTTTCTTT
TRBJ2-1 | - | few | TRBV3-1/TRBV3-2 | CASSQQGNSYNEQFF | TGTGCCAGCAGCCAGCAGGGCAACTCCTACAATGAGCAGTTCTTC
TRBJ2-3 | TRBD1 | - | TRBV9 | CASSVGIGTGDDTQYF | TGTGCCAGCAGCGTAGGCATCGGGACAGGGGATGATACGCAGTATTTT
TRBJ2-3 | - | - | TRBV7-2 | CASSFPYWRLIDTQYF | TGTGCCAGCAGCTTCCCTTACTGGAGGCTCATAGATACGCAGTATTTT
TRBJ2-5 | TRBD2 | - | TRBV7-9 | CASSPRAGGLLKETQYF | TGTGCCAGCAGCCCCCGAGCGGGAGGTCTCCTAAAAGAGACCCAGTACTTC
TRBJ1-5 | TRBD1 | - | TRBV30 | CAWSVGSWDRGVQPQHF | TGTGCCTGGAGTGTAGGATCTTGGGACAGGGGTGTTCAGCCCCAGCATTTT
TRBJ2-7 | TRBD2 | once | TRBV7-8 | CASSLDFQGGTYEQYF | TGTGCCAGCAGCTTAGATTTCCAGGGAGGGACCTACGAGCAGTACTTC
TRBJ1-5 | - | - | TRBV7-8 | CASSLSAGFGQPQHF | TGTGCCAGCAGCTTATCGGCAGGTTTTGGTCAGCCCCAGCATTTT
TRBJ1-2 | TRBD1 | - | TRBV6-5 | CASSPQGAANGYTF | TGTGCCAGCAGTCCCCAGGGGGCAGCGAATGGCTACACCTTC
TRBJ1-2 | - | - | TRBV18 | CASSQDRRYGYTF | TGTGCCAGCTCACAAGACAGACGTTATGGCTACACCTTC
TRBJ1-3 | - | - | TRBV5-1 | CASSPGVSGNTIYF | TGCGCCAGCAGCCCCGGTGTCTCTGGAAACACCATATATTTT
TRBJ1-2 | TRBD1 | - | TRBV7-3 | CASSPPGQGRRNYTF | TGTGCCAGCAGCCCACCAGGACAGGGACGTAGAAATTACACCTTC
TRBJ1-1 | - | - | TRBV29-1 | CSVSLNTEAFF | TGCAGCGTTTCATTGAACACTGAAGCTTTCTTT
TRBJ2-7 | - | - | TRBV19 | CATRSEAALYEQYF | TGTGCCACCCGGTCGGAAGCGGCCCTCTACGAGCAGTACTTC
TRBJ1-2 | TRBD1 | - | TRBV29-1 | CSVRPRAGGDDGYTF | TGCAGCGTTCGCCCGCGGGCAGGGGGCGATGATGGCTACACCTTC
TRBJ1-5 | TRBD1 | - | TRBV6-5 | CASSYDREEPQHF | TGTGCCAGCAGTTACGACAGGGAGGAGCCCCAGCATTTT
TRBJ2-7 | TRBD1 | - | TRBV19 | CASRETGANYEQYF | TGTGCCAGTCGCGAAACAGGGGCCAACTACGAGCAGTACTTC
TRBJ2-1 | TRBD1 | - | TRBV7-8 | CASSPRDRVANEQFF | TGTGCCAGCAGCCCCAGGGACAGGGTGGCCAATGAGCAGTTCTTC